A single sample is the source of the 18 T cell receptor beta chains below, sequenced in a study of T cells in Graves' hyperthyroidism and ophthalmopathy. Amplification of TCR beta CDR3 regions used RNA as the template. First-round RT-PCR of the TCR CDR3 relied on the HTBI primer set. Each CDR3 protein is one row after TCRdb ran MiXCR on the multiplex PCR reads. The profile shows some 580,000 distinct CDR3 sequences, roughly 16% of them singletons. What was sequenced was blood. The receptors come from a woman aged 35 to 49 with Graves' ophthalmopathy.

The genes are TRBV7-9 and TRBJ2-6; 10 nucleotides match TRBD1. The germline V gene has CDR1 SEHNR and CDR2 FQNEAQ (reference sequence). The CDR3 contains 15 residues. V was clipped by 5 bases and J by 12 bases; unmatched bases: 10. CDR3 nucleotide sequence: TGTGCCAGCAGCCCAACGACAGGGGGCGGTGCCGTCCTGACTTTC. As protein: CASSPTTGGGAVLTF.

The chain couples TRBV30 to TRBJ1-1, with TRBD1 matching over 7 bases. Germline lookup yields CDR1 GTSNPN and CDR2 SVGIG (reference sequence). J lost 4 bases, V lost 0 bases, and 5 bases had no gene match. The CDR3 length is 14 residues. CDR3 amino acids: CAWSVQAGGTEAFF. The CDR3 DNA reads as TGTGCCTGGAGTGTACAGGCAGGGGGCACTGAAGCTTTCTTT.

Ten or more counts support this clonotype. The chain recombines TRBV18 with TRBJ1-3; the D is unclear. The V end lost 1 base, the J end lost 0 bases, and 13 bases lay between the germline ends. CDR1 and CDR2 (germline): KGHSH, LQKENI. The CDR3 length is 17 residues. The CDR3 is CASSPQPEIDSGNTIYF. DNA of the CDR3: TGTGCCAGCTCACCACAACCAGAAATCGACTCTGGAAACACCATATATTTT.

This clonotype was counted ten times or more. This chain links TRBV13 with TRBJ1-1; D is uncertain. V lost 5 bases and J lost 7, with 14 bases in between. The CDR3 loop spans 13 amino acids. Germline V gene data show CDR1 as PRHDT and CDR2 as FYEKMQ (reference sequence). The CDR3 sequence: CASSRSGSFEAFF. The CDR3 nucleotides read TGTGCCAGCAGCCGATCGGGGTCGTTTGAAGCTTTCTTT. Using reference TRBV13 and TRBJ1-1 for the parts outside the CDR3, the full variable domain is AAGVIQSPRHLIKEKRETATLKCYPIPRHDTVYWYQQGPGQDPQFLISFYEKMQSDKGSIPDRFSAQQFSDYHSELNMSSLELGDSALYFCASSRSGSFEAFFGQGTRLTVV.

This clonotype was counted many times. The chain couples TRBV7-2 to TRBJ2-1; D might be TRBD1 or TRBD2, each matching 6 bases. Germline values: CDR1 SGHTA, CDR2 FQGNSA. This CDR3 contains 14 residues. V shed 6 bases and J shed 9 bases, with 18 bases lying between them. The CDR3 loop reads CASRVGGGMGEQFF. CDR3 nucleotides: TGTGCCAGCAGAGTCGGAGGGGGTATGGGTGAGCAGTTCTTC.

This clonotype has more than one count but fewer than ten. This chain uses TRBV12-3 or TRBV12-4 with TRBJ2-3; no definite D call. The CDR3 totals 11 residues. Trimming left V 8 bases short and J 8 bases short, with 11 bases between. The DNA of the CDR3 is TGTGCCAGCGTACAAAAGGCTACGCAGTATTTT. Its protein is CASVQKATQYF.

In this sample, this clonotype turned up many times. The V gene is TRBV10-3, the J gene TRBJ2-7; unclear D gene. The V gene lost 7 bases and the J gene lost 3 bases, with 13 bases spanning the gap. The CDR3 has 13 residues. Germline V gene data show CDR1 as ENHRY and CDR2 as SYGVKD. The CDR3 region is CAITRDDGYEQYF. The CDR3 nucleotides are TGTGCCATCACTCGAGATGACGGCTACGAGCAGTACTTC.

This clonotype occurred many times. The chain joins TRBV2 to TRBJ2-5, with a weak D call TRBD1 (6 bases). The CDR3 is 16 amino acids. CDR1 SNHLY and CDR2 FYNNEI come from the germline V gene. The V end lost 5 bases, the J end lost 3 bases, and 19 bases lay between the germline ends. The CDR3 sequence is CASSSHSETGKETQYF. The DNA for the CDR3 is TGTGCCAGCAGTTCCCACTCGGAGACAGGAAAAGAGACCCAGTACTTC.

In its sample, this clonotype was seen a few times. The gene calls are TRBV27 and TRBJ2-2, with 11 bases identical to TRBD2. Per germline, CDR1 MNHEY and CDR2 SMNVEV (reference sequence). The CDR3 covers 16 residues. V shed 0 bases, J shed 4 bases, and the junction held 1 base outside the gene matches. CDR3 sequence (DNA): TGTGCCAGCAGTTTATCAGGGACTAGCGGCACCGGGGAGCTGTTTTTT. Translation: CASSLSGTSGTGELFF.

This clonotype was seen at least ten times. The rearrangement joins TRBV5-6 to TRBJ1-1; 8 bases are a match to TRBD1. Germline trimming cut 3 bases from V and 5 bases from J; bases unmatched to any gene: 0. The CDR3 is 12 residues long. Germline V gene data show CDR1 as SGHDT and CDR2 as YYEEEE. CDR3 in amino acids: CASSWDRTEAFF. CDR3 nucleotides: TGTGCCAGCAGCTGGGACAGGACTGAAGCTTTCTTT.

This clonotype was found a few times. The chain couples TRBV27 to TRBJ2-4, with TRBD1 matching over 7 bases. The CDR3 totals 14 residues. Per germline, CDR1 MNHEY and CDR2 SMNVEV (reference sequence). Trimming took 5 bases from V and 5 from J; bases not matched to a gene: 6. As DNA, the CDR3 is TGTGCCAGCAGTCAAGACAGGGTGCAAAACATTCAGTACTTC. Translated: CASSQDRVQNIQYF.

This clonotype has a count of ten or more. The rearrangement uses TRBV28 and TRBJ2-5, with a weak D call TRBD1 (5 bases). V was pared by 3 bases and J by 6 bases, with 14 bases between. CDR3 length: 14 amino acids. CDR1 is MDHEN and CDR2 is SYDVKM in the germline V gene. The CDR3 DNA reads as TGTGCCAGCAGTTTGGTGGGGCCCCTGAAGACCCAGTACTTC. Amino acid sequence: CASSLVGPLKTQYF.

The rearrangement joins TRBV18 to TRBJ1-1, with D possibly matching TRBD1 (5 bases). Trimming removed 3 bases at V and 5 bases at J, with 13 bases between. Germline values: CDR1 KGHSH, CDR2 LQKENI. This CDR3 region has 14 residues. CDR3 sequence reads: CASSPREVGTEAFF. CDR3 in DNA: TGTGCCAGCTCACCCAGGGAAGTTGGGACTGAAGCTTTCTTT.

The gene calls are TRBV7-9 and TRBJ2-2; D may match TRBD1 or TRBD2 (5 bases each). Germline V gene lookup returns CDR1 SEHNR and CDR2 FQNEAQ (reference sequence). The CDR3 extends over 16 amino acids. Deletions cut 4 bases from V and 0 bases from J, with 12 bases between. CDR3 in DNA: TGTGCCAGCAGCTCCGGGGCCTTTTCGAACACCGGGGAGCTGTTTTTT. This encodes CASSSGAFSNTGELFF.

The table lists this clonotype with many counts. The genes are TRBV19 and TRBJ1-1, with 8 bases fitting TRBD1. The junction had 6 bases not matched to a gene; V was cut back by 5 bases and J by 1 base. The CDR3 consists of 15 residues. The V gene's germline CDR1 is LNHDA and CDR2 SQIVND (reference sequence). This CDR3 reads CASSWDGTGNTEAFF. The CDR3 bases are TGTGCCAGTAGTTGGGATGGGACAGGGAACACTGAAGCTTTCTTT.

Written as DNA, the CDR3 is TGTGCCAGCACTCCCGGGACCCCCCATCATCGGCCCCAGCATTTT. Protein: CASTPGTPHHRPQHF. V gene TRBV12-3 or TRBV12-4 combines with J gene TRBJ1-5; tentative D call: TRBD1 (5 bases). Trimming took off 7 bases at V and 9 bases at J, with 22 bases between the two ends. CDR3 size: 15 residues.

In its sample, this clonotype was seen many times. The chain has TRBV6-1 and TRBJ2-1; no reliable D call. From germline, CDR1 is MNHNS and CDR2 SASEGT. The V and J ends lost 9 bases and 1 base respectively, with 10 bases between them. The CDR3 loop spans 13 amino acids. In nucleotides, the CDR3 is TGTGCCAGTCGAGGCTTATCCTACAATGAGCAGTTCTTC. Translation: CASRGLSYNEQFF.

This clonotype was seen ten or more times. The chain is built from TRBV28 and TRBJ2-7; unclear D gene. Germline V CDR1 and CDR2: MDHEN, SYDVKM. V was trimmed by 7 bases and J by 7 bases, leaving 11 bases between them. The CDR3 loop spans 11 amino acids. The CDR3 spells CASKSTREQYF. The CDR3 bases are TGTGCCAGCAAATCAACAAGGGAGCAGTACTTC.